The entry below gives a single TCR beta chain sequence along with its context. As processed by the authors: Amplified reference gene primers provided the basis for estimating nucleated cell counts. Using immunoSEQ multiplex PCR, the repertoire was profiled, and TCRdb retains in-frame clones only, with some absent. V and J calls and clone size are as listed in that table; D and trimming were resolved from the DNA. This sample carries 100,000 to 140,000 clones, 75% to 95% of them seen once, and the ten largest clones take less than 1.5%. The sample belongs to a study of blood T cell repertoires in COVID-19. Study overall: Sites in the United States, Italy and Spain provided acute and convalescent COVID-19 samples. Nucleic acid was either cDNA or gDNA, and it came from T cells, B-cell-depleted T cells, or PBMCs.

The source of this sequence is a woman aged 25-40 years with acute or convalescent COVID-19. The sample consisted of peripheral blood.

The CDR3 here is CASSTGTSGRVAGELFF. The CDR3 DNA sequence: TGTGCCAGCAGCACCGGGACTAGCGGGAGGGTCGCCGGGGAGCTGTTTTTT. This chain joins TRBV9 and TRBJ2-2; 16 bases are shared with TRBD2. V shed 4 bases and J 6 bases; nucleotides not matched to a gene: 6. From germline, CDR1 is SGDLS and CDR2 YYNGEE. This CDR3 region has 17 residues.